A selection of T cell receptor beta chains follows, all from one sample in a study of cytomegalovirus exposure and HLA in healthy donors. Some clones are missing from TCRdb's copy, which holds only in-frame ones; the method was immunoSEQ multiplex PCR. The sample yields around 200,000 clones, 77% seen once. Sequencing was performed on PBMCs. The receptors derive from a woman aged 55-75 years in good health and CMV-seropositive. Each CDR3 is given with its conserved first and last residue. The D gene is left open where the match is weak. The size field is filled for only some rows; it gives once, few, many or a size class.

v_gene,j_gene,d_gene,abundance,len,CDR3nt,CDR3aa
TRBV30,TRBJ1-4,NA,NA,14,TGTGCCTGGAGTACGGGGGGCGGGGAGGGAAAACTGTTTTTT,CAWSTGGGEGKLFF
TRBV9,TRBJ2-5,NA,NA,13,TGTGCCAGCAGCTTTAGTATCGGAGAGACCCAGTACTTC,CASSFSIGETQYF
TRBV11-2,TRBJ2-2,TRBD2,NA,16,TGTGCCAGCAGCCTCCGACTAGCGGGAGTGCCCGGGGAGCTGTTTTTT,CASSLRLAGVPGELFF
TRBV19,TRBJ2-4,TRBD1,NA,20,TGTGCCAGTAGTCTAGACCCGGGACAGGGGGCCGCGGAGGGAAAAAACATTCAGTACTTC,CASSLDPGQGAAEGKNIQYF
TRBV28,TRBJ2-5,TRBD2,NA,15,TGTGCCAGCAGGACAAGGGCTAGCGGCCAAGAGACCCAGTACTTC,CASRTRASGQETQYF
TRBV18,TRBJ2-2,TRBD2,NA,16,TGTGCCAGCTCACCCCCGGGACCGGGGGGAACCGGGGAGCTGTTTTTT,CASSPPGPGGTGELFF
TRBV29-1,TRBJ2-2,TRBD1,NA,17,TGCAGCGTTGTTAAGCGTCTAGGACAGGGGGGACACGGGGAGCTGTTTTTT,CSVVKRLGQGGHGELFF
TRBV11-2,TRBJ2-7,TRBD2,NA,14,TGTGCCAGCAGCTTAGGACTAGCGGGCCACGAGCAGTACTTC,CASSLGLAGHEQYF
TRBV27,TRBJ1-2,NA,NA,15,TGTGCCAGCAGTGAGGTAAACAGGGAAAACTATGGCTACACCTTC,CASSEVNRENYGYTF
TRBV5-1,TRBJ2-4,TRBD1,NA,16,TGCGCCAGCAGCTCCCGGACAGGGCTAGCCAAAAACATTCAGTACTTC,CASSSRTGLAKNIQYF
TRBV27,TRBJ2-7,TRBD2,few,16,TGTGCCAGCAGTTTAGTAGAGCGGGACCGCTCCTACGAGCAGTACTTC,CASSLVERDRSYEQYF
TRBV5-1,TRBJ1-3,NA,NA,14,TGCGCCAGCAGCTTGGAGGGGATAGGAAACACCATATATTTT,CASSLEGIGNTIYF
TRBV6-5,TRBJ2-2,TRBD2,NA,14,TGTGCCAGCAGTAGAGGGACTAGCGGGAGTGGGCTGTTTTTT,CASSRGTSGSGLFF
TRBV11-3,TRBJ1-1,NA,NA,13,TGTGCCAGCAGCTCCCGATTCGGTACAGGAGCTTTCTTT,CASSSRFGTGAFF
TRBV6-1,TRBJ1-1,NA,NA,17,TGTGCCAGCAGTGAAGTGAGAAGCGCCAGGGTATCCACTGAAGCTTTCTTT,CASSEVRSARVSTEAFF
TRBV7-9,TRBJ2-2,TRBD2,NA,15,TGTGCCAGCAGCTACGGACTAGCGGGGCCCGGGGAGCTGTTTTTT,CASSYGLAGPGELFF
TRBV27,TRBJ2-7,NA,NA,12,TGTGCCAGCAGAGCAAACCCCTACGAGCAGTACTTC,CASRANPYEQYF
TRBV5-1,TRBJ2-3,NA,NA,12,TGCGCCAGCAGCTTGGCTGTAGATACGCAGTATTTT,CASSLAVDTQYF
TRBV6-5,TRBJ1-1,NA,few,14,TGTGCCATTCGGGGGGGGGATTTGAACACTGAAGCTTTCTTT,CAIRGGDLNTEAFF
TRBV5-3,TRBJ2-2,NA,NA,15,TGTGCCAGAAGAGTTACATACCCGAACACCGGGGAGCTGTTTTTT,CARRVTYPNTGELFF
TRBV5-1,TRBJ2-2,TRBD2,NA,15,TGCGCCAGCCAACAAGCGGGAGGGTACACCGGGGAGCTGTTTTTT,CASQQAGGYTGELFF
TRBV2,TRBJ2-4,TRBD2,NA,14,TGTGCCAGCAGTGAAACTAGCGGGAGTTACATTCAGTACTTC,CASSETSGSYIQYF
TRBV28,TRBJ1-6,NA,NA,15,TGTGCCAGCAGCCTCCCTTCACAGGGAAATTCACCCCTCCACTTT,CASSLPSQGNSPLHF
TRBV7-9,TRBJ2-3,NA,NA,13,TGTGCCAGCCTTAAGGGGAGCACAGATACGCAGTATTTT,CASLKGSTDTQYF
TRBV29-1,TRBJ1-1,TRBD1,NA,13,TGCAGCGTTTCCCATTCGGGACAGCAGGAGGCTTTCTTT,CSVSHSGQQEAFF
TRBV19,TRBJ2-5,NA,NA,15,TGTGCCAGTAGTACCGGAGGGGTAGGGCAAGAGACCCAGTACTTC,CASSTGGVGQETQYF
TRBV5-6,TRBJ1-4,TRBD1,NA,15,TGTGCCAGCAGCGTCTTTGACAGGGGGTTTGAAAAACTGTTTTTT,CASSVFDRGFEKLFF
TRBV10-3,TRBJ2-3,NA,NA,11,TGTGCCATCAGTGGGGGAGACACGCAGTATTTT,CAISGGDTQYF
TRBV29-1,TRBJ2-7,TRBD1,NA,13,TGCAGCGGGGGACAGGGGACTACCTACGAGCAGTACTTC,CSGGQGTTYEQYF
TRBV4-1,TRBJ2-2,TRBD2,NA,17,TGCGCCAGCAGCCAAGTACGCGCGGGGGTTAACACCGGGGAGCTGTTTTTT,CASSQVRAGVNTGELFF
TRBV6-7,TRBJ1-6,TRBD1,few,14,TGTGCCAGCAGTTGGACAGGGGATAATTCACCCCTCCACTTT,CASSWTGDNSPLHF
TRBV5-8,TRBJ1-2,TRBD1,once,14,TGTGCCAGCAGCAGAGGGGACAGGGGATATGGCTACACCTTC,CASSRGDRGYGYTF
TRBV4-2,TRBJ2-7,TRBD2,NA,19,TGTGCCAGCAGCCAAGGGGGACTAGCGGGAGGGTCGTGGGGATACGAGCAGTACTTC,CASSQGGLAGGSWGYEQYF
TRBV19,TRBJ2-1,TRBD2,NA,16,TGTGCCCCGGGGCTAGCGGGAGGGCCTAGCTACAATGAGCAGTTCTTC,CAPGLAGGPSYNEQFF
TRBV7-8,TRBJ2-7,TRBD2,NA,15,TGTGCCAGCAGCTCCCCAGAGCGGGGGTTATACGAGCAGTACTTC,CASSSPERGLYEQYF
TRBV27,TRBJ1-5,NA,NA,13,TGTGCCAGCAGTATAGGCGGCGGTCAGCCCCAGCATTTT,CASSIGGGQPQHF
TRBV2,TRBJ1-1,NA,NA,14,TGTGCCAGCAGGGATAACCAGGGGTGGGCTGAAGCTTTCTTT,CASRDNQGWAEAFF
TRBV15,TRBJ2-7,NA,NA,16,TGTGCCACCAGCAGAGATCAAGTAACTAGCTCCTACGAGCAGTACTTC,CATSRDQVTSSYEQYF
TRBV29-1,TRBJ2-5,NA,NA,10,TGCAGCGTTGACAGTGGGACCCAGTACTTC,CSVDSGTQYF
TRBV29-1,TRBJ1-2,TRBD1,NA,13,TGCAGCGTCGCAACCGGGACAGACAGTGGCTACACCTTC,CSVATGTDSGYTF
TRBV27,TRBJ2-3,NA,few,13,TGTGCCAGCACGTACAGTAACACAGATACGCAGTATTTT,CASTYSNTDTQYF
TRBV7-3,TRBJ2-2,NA,NA,12,TGTGCCAGCAGCTCAAACACCGGGGAGCTGTTTTTT,CASSSNTGELFF
TRBV7-7,TRBJ2-6,TRBD1,NA,15,TGTGCCAGCAGCCGGGACAGCTCTGGGGCCAACGTCCTGACTTTC,CASSRDSSGANVLTF
TRBV11-3,TRBJ2-4,TRBD1,few,14,TGTGCCAGCAGCCCGCGACAGGGGGCAAACATTCAGTACTTC,CASSPRQGANIQYF
TRBV27,TRBJ2-7,TRBD1,NA,16,TGTGCCAGCAGTGCCAACCGGGACAGTCCCTTCTACGAGCAGTACTTC,CASSANRDSPFYEQYF
TRBV7-2,TRBJ2-7,TRBD2,few,12,TGTGCCAGCAGCTTAGCAGCGGGAGAGCAGTACTTC,CASSLAAGEQYF
TRBV18,TRBJ2-4,NA,NA,15,TGTGCCAGCTCACCACCGGCGGAGGTCAAAAACAGTCAGTACTTC,CASSPPAEVKNSQYF